Listed below are T cell receptor beta chains from one sample, sequenced in a study of blood T cells in healthy people across ages. Each CDR3 protein gets one entry after TCRdb re-called the 5' RACE reads with MiXCR. The sample contains about 970,000 distinct CDR3 sequences, roughly 51% of which appear only once. The sequenced sample consisted of blood. Receptors were obtained from an older woman in good health. Both conserved end residues are part of each CDR3. Each record gives: J gene, V gene, D gene, clone size, CDR3 DNA, CDR3 protein. The D gene is left open where the match is weak. Clone size is shown for a subset of rows, as once, few, many or a class of expanded clone.

TRBJ1-2 | TRBV7-3 | NA | NA | TGCGCCAGCAGCATGACATTTAACTATGGCTACACCTTC | CASSMTFNYGYTF
TRBJ2-5 | TRBV5-1 | TRBD1 | NA | TGCGCCAGCAGCTCAGCCCCGGGACAGGGGGAGACCCAGTACTTC | CASSSAPGQGETQYF
TRBJ2-6 | TRBV20-1 | TRBD2 | once | TGCAGTGCTAGGTCCCGGGAGGGTCTGGGGTCTGGGGCCAACGTCCTGACTTTC | CSARSREGLGSGANVLTF
TRBJ2-1 | TRBV28 | TRBD1 | NA | TGTGCCAGCAGGGGGACAGGGAATAATGAGCAGTTCTTC | CASRGTGNNEQFF
TRBJ2-7 | TRBV7-2 | TRBD2 | NA | TGTGCCAGCAGCCCATCCACTAGCGGTTACTACGAGCAGTACTTC | CASSPSTSGYYEQYF
TRBJ1-2 | TRBV5-1 | NA | NA | TGCGCCAGCAGCTTGGAATCGGTTGGCGACGCTAACTATGGCTACACCTTC | CASSLESVGDANYGYTF
TRBJ2-3 | TRBV5-1 | NA | NA | TGCGCCAGCAGCGCCGGAGGCCGTCCAGATACGCAGTATTTT | CASSAGGRPDTQYF
TRBJ2-1 | TRBV7-9 | NA | NA | TGTGCCAGCAGCGATAAACTAGTCTCGAGCTCCTACAATGAGCAGTTCTTC | CASSDKLVSSSYNEQFF
TRBJ1-5 | TRBV20-1 | NA | NA | TGCAGTGCTAGAGATTGGGGGGCATCGAGCAATCAGCCCCAGCATTTT | CSARDWGASSNQPQHF
TRBJ2-3 | TRBV6-5 | TRBD1 | NA | TGTGCCAGCAGTTACTCGTGGACAGGGTTTTCAGATACGCAGTATTTT | CASSYSWTGFSDTQYF
TRBJ2-5 | TRBV6-6 | NA | NA | TGTGCCAGCAGGGGGGCTCGGATTCAGTACTTC | CASRGARIQYF
TRBJ2-1 | TRBV20-1 | NA | NA | TGCAGTGCTAGAGTGACAGTTTACAATGAGCAGTTCTTC | CSARVTVYNEQFF